The 25 T cell receptor beta chains below all came from one sample that was sequenced in a study of cytotoxic CD8 clonotypes in ibrutinib-treated CLL. Assay used: immunoSEQ multiplex PCR; TCRdb lists only in-frame clones, some missing. Of about 92,000 clones detected, roughly four fifths appear once; the ten largest clones hold around 24%. Specimen: PBMCs, collected after 24 months of ibrutinib treatment. These receptors all stem from a human donor with chronic lymphocytic leukemia.

The chain recombines TRBV5-1 with TRBJ2-2; D may be TRBD1 (5 bases). The length of the CDR3 is 16 residues. V lost 1 base to trimming and J lost 2 bases, with 12 bases between them. Looked up from germline, CDR1 is SGHRS and CDR2 is YFSETQ. For the CDR3, the DNA is TGCGCCAGCAGCTTGTATACTACAGGAAACACCGGGGAGCTGTTTTTT. Translation gives CASSLYTTGNTGELFF. Together with reference TRBV5-1 and TRBJ2-2, the CDR3 gives the full variable domain: KAGVTQTPRYLIKTRGQQVTLSCSPISGHRSVSWYQQTPGQGLQFLFEYFSETQRNKGNFPGRFSGRQFSNSRSEMNVSTLELGDSALYLCASSLYTTGNTGELFFGEGSRLTVL.

The chain combines TRBV7-2 with TRBJ1-6, with a possible D match to TRBD1 (6 bases). The CDR3 consists of 14 residues. CDR1 is SGHTA and CDR2 is FQGNSA in the germline V gene. Trimming removed 5 bases at V and 11 bases at J, with 16 bases between. CDR3 nucleotide sequence: TGTGCCAGCAGCCAATTCAGGGGTTCGGCACCCCTCCACTTT. Amino acid sequence: CASSQFRGSAPLHF.

The chain combines TRBV9 with TRBJ2-3, with TRBD2 matching over 8 bases. The CDR3 extends over 15 amino acids. Germline V gene data show CDR1 as SGDLS and CDR2 as YYNGEE. V shed 0 bases and J 1 base; nucleotides not matched to a gene: 1. CDR3 in amino acids: CASSVALAGTDTQYF. Written as DNA, the CDR3 is TGTGCCAGCAGCGTAGCACTAGCGGGCACAGATACGCAGTATTTT.

This clone was seen once. The chain carries TRBV9 and TRBJ2-2; D may be TRBD2 (7 bases). The CDR3 covers 15 residues. V lost 7 bases and J lost 6, with 19 bases in between. Germline V gene sequence: CDR1 SGDLS, CDR2 YYNGEE. The CDR3 bases are TGTGCCAGCGGAAAGGGGGGGACACTGGCCGGGGAGCTGTTTTTT. Protein sequence: CASGKGGTLAGELFF.

Only one count was recorded for this clone. V usage is TRBV15 and J usage is TRBJ1-5, with D perhaps TRBD1 (6 bases). The CDR3 length is 16 residues. V was clipped by 5 bases and J by 1 base, with 15 bases between them. Per the germline V gene, CDR1 is LNHNV and CDR2 is YYDKDF (reference sequence). The CDR3 is CATSPGGGASNQPQHF. The CDR3 nucleotides read TGTGCCACCAGCCCCGGAGGGGGGGCGAGCAATCAGCCCCAGCATTTT.

This chain connects TRBV5-1 to TRBJ1-2, with D possibly matching TRBD1 (5 bases). Germline V gene sequence: CDR1 SGHRS, CDR2 YFSETQ. Trimming left V 0 bases short and J 4 bases short, with 7 bases between. CDR3 length: 13 amino acids. DNA of the CDR3: TGCGCCAGCAGCTTGGTTGACAGCTATGGCTACACCTTC. It specifies CASSLVDSYGYTF.

The gene calls are TRBV5-4 and TRBJ1-3, with no clear D. CDR1 and CDR2 from the germline V gene are SGHNT and YYREEE (reference sequence). The CDR3 has 15 amino acids. V dropped 0 bases and J dropped 2 bases, with 9 bases sitting between them. CDR3 sequence: CASSLDLGPGNTIYF. CDR3 nucleotide sequence: TGTGCCAGCAGCTTGGATTTGGGTCCTGGAAACACCATATATTTT.

This clone was detected once. The chain has TRBV7-9 and TRBJ2-3; 8 bases agree with TRBD1. The CDR3 extends over 17 amino acids. Germline CDR1 and CDR2: SEHNR and FQNEAQ (reference sequence). The V gene end was trimmed by 2 bases and the J gene end by 2 bases; junction bases not matched to a gene: 9. Here the CDR3 reads CASSLLGRDRPTDTQYF. The CDR3 DNA sequence: TGTGCCAGCAGCTTATTAGGCCGGGACAGGCCCACAGATACGCAGTATTTT.

V is TRBV19 and J is TRBJ2-3; TRBD2 matches 7 bases. The trim removed 3 bases at V and 2 bases at J, leaving 5 bases unmatched. The CDR3 loop spans 15 amino acids. Germline CDR1 and CDR2: LNHDA and SQIVND (reference sequence). CDR3 nucleotide sequence: TGTGCCAGTAGTATCGTTCTAGCGGCCACAGATACGCAGTATTTT. Its translation is CASSIVLAATDTQYF.

V and J are TRBV5-1 and TRBJ2-7; 7 bases line up with TRBD2. V lost 4 bases and J lost 4; bases outside the gene matches: 11. The CDR3 covers 15 residues. Germline values: CDR1 SGHRS, CDR2 YFSETQ. Here the CDR3 reads CASSIRLAGAYEQYF. In DNA, the CDR3 is TGCGCCAGCAGCATAAGACTAGCAGGAGCGTACGAGCAGTACTTC.

The table lists this clone with a few counts. The V gene is TRBV6-1, the J gene TRBJ2-7, with a weak D call TRBD2 (5 bases). Germline V lookup: CDR1 MNHNS, CDR2 SASEGT. CDR3 size: 13 residues. V was clipped by 4 bases and J by 2 bases, with 9 bases between them. CDR3: CASSVTGAYEQYF. CDR3 bases: TGTGCCAGCAGTGTAACCGGGGCCTACGAGCAGTACTTC.

V is TRBV19 and J is TRBJ2-1; TRBD2 agrees at 7 bases. Germline V gives CDR1 LNHDA, CDR2 SQIVND (reference sequence). The V segment lost 7 bases and the J segment 8 bases; nucleotides outside the gene matches: 8. This CDR3 is 13 amino acids long. The CDR3, as DNA: TGTGCCAGTACTTTAGCGGGCGGTGATGAGCAGTTCTTC. Residues: CASTLAGGDEQFF.

The chain recombines TRBV19 with TRBJ1-1; TRBD1 matches at 8 bases. This CDR3 has 16 amino acids. Germline V gives CDR1 LNHDA, CDR2 SQIVND (reference sequence). Trimming removed 5 bases from V and 2 bases from J; junction bases left unmatched: 10. DNA of the CDR3: TGTGCCAGTAGTGCACCGGGACAGGCGATAAACACTGAAGCTTTCTTT. It encodes CASSAPGQAINTEAFF.

This rearrangement joins TRBV6-1 to TRBJ2-3; 10 bases fit TRBD2. The CDR3 has 16 residues. From germline, CDR1 is MNHNS and CDR2 SASEGT. The V and J ends lost 2 bases and 0 bases, in that order; junction bases with no gene match: 2. The CDR3 is CASSELAGVSTDTQYF. The DNA for the CDR3 is TGTGCCAGCAGTGAACTAGCGGGAGTGAGCACAGATACGCAGTATTTT.

In this sample, this clone is medium-sized. The chain has TRBV5-1 and TRBJ2-3; D is ambiguous. Trimming left V 4 bases short and J 1 base short, with 7 bases between. This CDR3 is built from 13 residues. Germline CDR1 and CDR2: SGHRS and YFSETQ. Here the CDR3 reads CASSMGGTDTQYF. CDR3 sequence (DNA): TGCGCCAGCAGCATGGGCGGCACAGATACGCAGTATTTT.

The chain links TRBV19 to TRBJ2-3, with D unresolved. V shed 2 bases and J shed 2 bases, with 8 bases lying between them. Germline CDR1 is LNHDA and CDR2 is SQIVND (reference sequence). This CDR3 spans 14 amino acids. CDR3 amino acids: CASSIREFTDTQYF. The CDR3 coding sequence is TGTGCCAGTAGTATAAGAGAGTTCACAGATACGCAGTATTTT.

The rearrangement uses TRBV18 and TRBJ2-5, with TRBD1 matching over 9 bases. This CDR3 has 16 amino acids. V lost 3 bases and J lost 2; bases outside the gene matches: 7. Germline CDR1 KGHSH, CDR2 LQKENI. Here the CDR3 reads CASSPPGTGRQETQYF. CDR3 sequence (DNA): TGTGCCAGCTCACCGCCAGGGACAGGGCGGCAAGAGACCCAGTACTTC.

The chain employs TRBV6-6 and TRBJ2-7; 10 bases are a match to TRBD1. With 9 bases clipped from V and 5 bases from J, the junction kept 10 bases outside the gene matches. The CDR3 spans 14 residues. Per the germline V gene, CDR1 is MNHNY and CDR2 is SVGAGI (reference sequence). The DNA of the CDR3 is TGTGCCAGTAAGGTCCGGGACAGGGGACACGAGCAGTACTTC. Translating gives CASKVRDRGHEQYF.

The chain has TRBV9 and TRBJ2-2, with unresolved D. V lost 3 bases to trimming and J lost 4 bases, with 10 bases between them. CDR1 is SGDLS, CDR2 YYNGEE, per germline. CDR3 length equals 14 residues. CDR3 protein: CASSALSTTGELFF. CDR3 in DNA: TGTGCCAGCAGCGCCCTATCTACCACCGGGGAGCTGTTTTTT. The full variable domain, in which reference TRBV9 and TRBJ2-2 provide the parts outside the CDR3, is DSGVTQTPKHLITATGQRVTLRCSPRSGDLSVYWYQQSLDQGLQFLIQYYNGEERAKGNILERFSAQQFPDLHSELNLSSLELGDSALYFCASSALSTTGELFFGEGSRLTVL.

This clone was seen just once. The chain uses TRBV27 and TRBJ1-6; the D is unclear. V shed 2 bases and J shed 4 bases, with 9 bases lying between them. Germline V gene sequence: CDR1 MNHEY, CDR2 SMNVEV (reference sequence). The CDR3 covers 15 residues. The DNA of the CDR3 is TGTGCCAGCAGTTTACAGTCAGTTTATAATTCACCCCTCCACTTT. Translating gives CASSLQSVYNSPLHF.

In this sample, this clone turned up once. The V and J genes are TRBV7-6 and TRBJ1-2, with D perhaps TRBD1 (5 bases). The length of the CDR3 is 14 residues. CDR1 is SGHVS and CDR2 is FNYEAQ in the germline V gene. V dropped 3 bases and J dropped 7 bases, with 15 bases sitting between them. CDR3 amino acids: CASSFADRSSGYTF. CDR3 bases: TGTGCCAGCAGCTTCGCCGACAGATCGAGTGGCTACACCTTC.

The CDR3: CASFRTSIYEQYF. The CDR3 nucleotides read TGTGCCAGCTTCCGGACTAGTATCTACGAGCAGTACTTC. The chain employs TRBV18 and TRBJ2-7; 7 bases are shared with TRBD2. The germline V gene has CDR1 KGHSH and CDR2 LQKENI. V shed 7 bases and J 3 bases; nucleotides not matched to a gene: 6. There are 13 residues in the CDR3.

The CDR3, as DNA: TGCGCCAGCAGCCAAGATCCGACGCTAGCGGGACTCACAGATACGCAGTATTTT. It translates to CASSQDPTLAGLTDTQYF. The rearrangement joins TRBV4-1 to TRBJ2-3, with 9 positions matching TRBD2. The J segment lost 2 bases and the V segment lost 0 bases, leaving 9 bases of the junction unmatched. In germline, CDR1 is MGHRA, CDR2 YSYEKL. This CDR3 has 18 amino acids.

The J gene is TRBJ1-2, the V gene TRBV5-1; 10 nucleotides match TRBD1. Trimming took 0 bases from V and 4 from J; bases not matched to a gene: 3. Germline V gene lookup returns CDR1 SGHRS and CDR2 YFSETQ. CDR3 size: 15 residues. For the CDR3, the DNA is TGCGCCAGCAGCTTGGTGGGACAGGGGACCTATGGCTACACCTTC. This translates into CASSLVGQGTYGYTF. The whole variable domain, filled in from reference TRBV5-1 and TRBJ1-2, reads KAGVTQTPRYLIKTRGQQVTLSCSPISGHRSVSWYQQTPGQGLQFLFEYFSETQRNKGNFPGRFSGRQFSNSRSEMNVSTLELGDSALYLCASSLVGQGTYGYTFGSGTRLTVV.

The chain carries TRBV27 and TRBJ1-1; 9 bases are a match to TRBD1. CDR1 and CDR2 (germline): MNHEY, SMNVEV (reference sequence). The CDR3 extends over 13 amino acids. The junction had 3 bases not matched to a gene; V was cut back by 4 bases and J by 6 bases. Here the CDR3 reads CASSSRQGAEAFF. DNA of the CDR3: TGTGCCAGCAGTTCCCGACAGGGGGCTGAAGCTTTCTTT.